The 8 T cell receptor beta chains presented below share a single source sample, sequenced in a study of T cell responses to AZD1222 COVID-19 vaccine. Libraries were prepared by immunoSEQ multiplex PCR; TCRdb keeps only in-frame clonotypes and omits some of them. The table gives about 140,000 clones; the top ten clones make up 2% to 2.5% of it. Sequences were obtained from peripheral blood. The receptors were sampled from an adult in good health.

This chain uses TRBV29-1 with TRBJ1-2, with a possible D match to TRBD1 (6 bases). The length of the CDR3 is 14 residues. Trimming stripped 0 bases from V and 4 bases from J, with 12 bases between. The germline CDR1 and CDR2 sequences are SQVTM and ANQGSEA. CDR3 bases: TGCAGCGTTGAAGATCCCCGCAGGGGCTATGGCTACACCTTC. It specifies CSVEDPRRGYGYTF.

V gene TRBV6-1 combines with J gene TRBJ2-3; TRBD1 might be the D (6 bases). This CDR3 has 16 residues. Trimming pared 0 bases from V and 2 bases from J, leaving 12 bases between. Germline V CDR1 and CDR2: MNHNS, SASEGT. The CDR3 region has the DNA TGTGCCAGCAGTGAAGCGTACGGGACATTCACAGATACGCAGTATTTT. Its protein product is CASSEAYGTFTDTQYF.

V and J are TRBV5-1 and TRBJ1-2, with 7 bases that match TRBD1. CDR3 length: 13 residues. V trimming: 0 bases; J trimming: 4 bases; junction bases outside the gene matches: 0. Germline V CDR1 and CDR2: SGHRS, YFSETQ. CDR3 residues: CASSLDRGYGYTF. The CDR3 nucleotides read TGCGCCAGCAGCTTGGACAGGGGCTATGGCTACACCTTC.

The chain links TRBV29-1 to TRBJ2-5, with 8 positions matching TRBD1. Germline V gives CDR1 SQVTM, CDR2 ANQGSEA. The J segment lost 2 bases and the V segment lost 6 bases, leaving 8 bases of the junction unmatched. The CDR3 extends over 14 amino acids. This CDR3 reads CSVRDRQRQETQYF. CDR3 coding DNA: TGCAGCGTCCGGGACAGGCAACGTCAAGAGACCCAGTACTTC.

CDR3 nucleotide sequence: TGTGCCAGCTCCTGGACAGATAGCAATCAGCCCCAGCATTTT. The encoded protein is CASSWTDSNQPQHF. The chain joins TRBV18 to TRBJ1-5; D is possibly TRBD1 (6 bases). Trimming shortened V by 6 bases and J by 0 bases, and 9 bases separated the two germline ends. The length of the CDR3 is 14 residues. The V gene's germline CDR1 is KGHSH and CDR2 LQKENI.

The V gene is TRBV4-1, the J gene TRBJ1-4; 12 bases are shared with TRBD1. The CDR3 length is 16 residues. Trimming removed 3 bases from V and 8 bases from J; junction bases left unmatched: 7. Germline V gene lookup returns CDR1 MGHRA and CDR2 YSYEKL. In nucleotides, the CDR3 is TGCGCCAGCAGCCAGGCTCCCGGGACAGGGGGCGAAAAACTGTTTTTT. Its protein product is CASSQAPGTGGEKLFF.

The rearrangement uses TRBV9 and TRBJ2-5; D is unresolved. CDR3 length: 13 residues. Germline CDR1 is SGDLS and CDR2 is YYNGEE. Trimming removed 3 bases at V and 4 bases at J, with 10 bases between. For the CDR3, the DNA is TGTGCCAGCAGCGGTGGTTACCCAGAGACCCAGTACTTC. This sequence encodes CASSGGYPETQYF. Full variable domain (rest looked up from reference TRBV9 and TRBJ2-5): DSGVTQTPKHLITATGQRVTLRCSPRSGDLSVYWYQQSLDQGLQFLIQYYNGEERAKGNILERFSAQQFPDLHSELNLSSLELGDSALYFCASSGGYPETQYFGPGTRLLVL.

The V call is TRBV7-8, the J call TRBJ2-3, with D perhaps being TRBD1 or TRBD2 (8 bases each). The CDR3 covers 15 residues. Trimming took off 10 bases at V and 2 bases at J, with 19 bases between the two ends. The V gene's germline CDR1 is SGHVS and CDR2 FQNEAQ. In nucleotides, the CDR3 is TGTGCCACCCAGGGGGCGGGGGGCACCACAGATACGCAGTATTTT. It specifies CATQGAGGTTDTQYF.